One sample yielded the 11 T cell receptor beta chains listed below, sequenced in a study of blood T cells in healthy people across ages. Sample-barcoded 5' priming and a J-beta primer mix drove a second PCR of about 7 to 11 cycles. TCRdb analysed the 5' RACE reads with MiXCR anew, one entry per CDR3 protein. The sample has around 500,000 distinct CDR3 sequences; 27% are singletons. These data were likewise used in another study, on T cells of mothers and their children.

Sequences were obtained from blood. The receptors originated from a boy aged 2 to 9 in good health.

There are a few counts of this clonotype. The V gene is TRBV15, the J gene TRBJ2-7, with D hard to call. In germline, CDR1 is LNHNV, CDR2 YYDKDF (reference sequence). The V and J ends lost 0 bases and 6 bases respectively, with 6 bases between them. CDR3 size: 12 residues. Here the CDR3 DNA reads TGTGCCACCAGCAGAGAAGGGCGCGAGCAGTACTTC. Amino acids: CATSREGREQYF.

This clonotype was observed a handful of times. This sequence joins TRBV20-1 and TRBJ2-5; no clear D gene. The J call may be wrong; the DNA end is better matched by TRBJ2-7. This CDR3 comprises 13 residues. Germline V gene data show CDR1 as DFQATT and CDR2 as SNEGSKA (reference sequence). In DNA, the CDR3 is TGCAGTGCTACGGCGCAGAGCTCCTACGAGCAGTACTTC. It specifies CSATAQSSYEQYF.

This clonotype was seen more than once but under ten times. CDR3 DNA sequence: TGTGCCAGCAGGACTACAGGGTCCCGGGACGAGCAGTACTTC. Protein sequence: CASRTTGSRDEQYF. V is TRBV6-5 and J is TRBJ2-7; possible D gene TRBD1, 6 bases. The CDR3 contains 14 residues. Germline-derived CDR1 and CDR2 are MNHEY and SVGAGI. The ends were cut back, 6 bases at V and 5 bases at J, with 17 bases in the middle.

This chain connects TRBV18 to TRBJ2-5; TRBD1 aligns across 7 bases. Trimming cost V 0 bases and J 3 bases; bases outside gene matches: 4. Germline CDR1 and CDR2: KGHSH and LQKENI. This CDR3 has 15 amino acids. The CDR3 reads CASSPPSQGEETQYF. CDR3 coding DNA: TGTGCCAGCTCACCACCGTCGCAGGGGGAAGAGACCCAGTACTTC.

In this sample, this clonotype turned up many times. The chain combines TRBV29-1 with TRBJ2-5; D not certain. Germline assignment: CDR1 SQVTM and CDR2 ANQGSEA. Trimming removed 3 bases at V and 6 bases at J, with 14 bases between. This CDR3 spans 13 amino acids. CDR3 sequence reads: CSVEGGTYKTQYF. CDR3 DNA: TGCAGCGTTGAGGGTGGAACTTATAAGACCCAGTACTTC.

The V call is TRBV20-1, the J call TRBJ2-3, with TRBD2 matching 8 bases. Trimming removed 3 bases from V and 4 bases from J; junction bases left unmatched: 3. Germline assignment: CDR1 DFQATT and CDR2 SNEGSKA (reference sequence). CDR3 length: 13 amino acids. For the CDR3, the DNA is TGCAGTGCTAGCGGGGGGGCATCAGATACGCAGTATTTT. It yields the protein CSASGGASDTQYF.

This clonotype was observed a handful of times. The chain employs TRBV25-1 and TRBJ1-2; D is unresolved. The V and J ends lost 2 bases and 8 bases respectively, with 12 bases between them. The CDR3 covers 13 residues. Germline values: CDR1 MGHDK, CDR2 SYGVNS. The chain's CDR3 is CASSEGESYGYTF. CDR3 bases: TGTGCCAGCAGTGAAGGGGAAAGTTACGGCTACACCTTC.

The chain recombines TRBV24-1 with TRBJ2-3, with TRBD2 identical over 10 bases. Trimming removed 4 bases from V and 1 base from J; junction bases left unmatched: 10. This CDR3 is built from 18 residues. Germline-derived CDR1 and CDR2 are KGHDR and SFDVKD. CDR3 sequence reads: CATSDSDGTSGGTDTQYF. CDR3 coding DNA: TGTGCCACCAGTGACTCCGACGGAACTAGCGGGGGCACAGATACGCAGTATTTT.

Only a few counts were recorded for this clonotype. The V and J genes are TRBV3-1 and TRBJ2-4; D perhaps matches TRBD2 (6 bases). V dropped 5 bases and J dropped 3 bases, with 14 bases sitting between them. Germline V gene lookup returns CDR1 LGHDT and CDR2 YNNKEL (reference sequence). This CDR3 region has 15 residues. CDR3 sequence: CASSEMEGIKNIQYF. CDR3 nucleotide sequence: TGTGCCAGCAGCGAAATGGAGGGAATCAAAAACATTCAGTACTTC.

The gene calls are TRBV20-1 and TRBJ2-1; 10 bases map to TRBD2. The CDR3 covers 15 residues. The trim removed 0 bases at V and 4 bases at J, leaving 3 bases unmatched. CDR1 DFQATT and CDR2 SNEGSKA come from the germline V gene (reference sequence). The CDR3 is CSARDTSGIYNEQFF. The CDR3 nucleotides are TGCAGTGCTAGAGATACTAGCGGGATATACAATGAGCAGTTCTTC.

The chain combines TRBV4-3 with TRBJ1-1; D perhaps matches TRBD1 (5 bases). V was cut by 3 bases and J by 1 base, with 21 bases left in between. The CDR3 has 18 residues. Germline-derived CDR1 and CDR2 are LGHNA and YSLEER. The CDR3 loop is CASSHPPLRDVRNTEAFF. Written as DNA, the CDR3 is TGCGCCAGCAGCCATCCTCCACTTAGGGACGTCCGGAACACTGAAGCTTTCTTT.